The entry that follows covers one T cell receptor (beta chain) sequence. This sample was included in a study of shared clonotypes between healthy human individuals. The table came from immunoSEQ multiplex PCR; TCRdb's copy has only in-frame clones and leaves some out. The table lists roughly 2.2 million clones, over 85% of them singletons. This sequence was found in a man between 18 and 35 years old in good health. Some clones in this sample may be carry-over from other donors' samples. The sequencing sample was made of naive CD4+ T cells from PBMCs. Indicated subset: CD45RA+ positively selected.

The CDR3 sequence is CASSPVRATNTGELFF. CDR3 coding DNA: TGTGCCAGCAGCCCGGTAAGGGCGACGAACACCGGGGAGCTGTTTTTT. This chain joins TRBV7-3 and TRBJ2-2; no clear D. The CDR3 is 16 residues long. V dropped 5 bases and J dropped 0 bases, with 13 bases sitting between them. The germline CDR1 and CDR2 sequences are SGHTA and FQGTGA. The full variable domain, in which reference TRBV7-3 and TRBJ2-2 provide the parts outside the CDR3, is GAGVSQTPSNKVTEKGKYVELRCDPISGHTALYWYRQSLGQGPEFLIYFQGTGAADDSGLPNDRFFAVRPEGSVSTLKIQRTERGDSAVYLCASSPVRATNTGELFFGEGSRLTVL.